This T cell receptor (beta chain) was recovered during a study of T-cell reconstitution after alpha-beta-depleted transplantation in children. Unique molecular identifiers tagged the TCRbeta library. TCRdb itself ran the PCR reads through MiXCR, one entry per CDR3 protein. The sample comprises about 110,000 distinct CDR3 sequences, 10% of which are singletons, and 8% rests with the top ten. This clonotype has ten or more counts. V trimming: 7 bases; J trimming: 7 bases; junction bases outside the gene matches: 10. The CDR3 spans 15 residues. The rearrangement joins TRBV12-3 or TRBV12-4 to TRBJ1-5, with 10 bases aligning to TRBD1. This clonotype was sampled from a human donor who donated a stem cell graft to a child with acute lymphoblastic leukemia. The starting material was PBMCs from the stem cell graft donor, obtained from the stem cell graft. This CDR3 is CASTSWGQGTQPQHF. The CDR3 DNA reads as TGTGCCAGCACCTCCTGGGGACAGGGGACCCAGCCCCAGCATTTT.